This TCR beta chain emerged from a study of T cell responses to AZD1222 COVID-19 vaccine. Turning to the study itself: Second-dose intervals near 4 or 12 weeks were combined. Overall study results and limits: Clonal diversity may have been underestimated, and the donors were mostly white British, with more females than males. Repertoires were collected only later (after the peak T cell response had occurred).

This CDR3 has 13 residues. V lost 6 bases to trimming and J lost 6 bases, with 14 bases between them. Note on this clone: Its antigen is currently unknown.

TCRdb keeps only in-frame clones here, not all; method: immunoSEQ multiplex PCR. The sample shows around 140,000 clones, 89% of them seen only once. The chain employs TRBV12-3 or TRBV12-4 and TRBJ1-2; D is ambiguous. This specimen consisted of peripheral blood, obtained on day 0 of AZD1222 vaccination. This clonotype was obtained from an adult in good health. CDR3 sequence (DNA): TGTGCCAGCAGCCAAGGGCTCGTGAATGGCTACACCTTC. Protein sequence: CASSQGLVNGYTF.